These T cell receptor beta chains were read from a single sample in a study of blood T cell repertoires in COVID-19. The table came from immunoSEQ multiplex PCR; TCRdb's copy has only in-frame clones and leaves some out. The sample records around 170,000 clones, roughly 80% being singletons. The sequenced sample was peripheral blood. The receptors originated from a man aged 30-40 years with active or convalescent COVID-19. CDR3s include the opening cysteine and the closing phenylalanine or tryptophan. A D gene is named only where the DNA matches it firmly. Rows give clone size only sometimes, using once, few, many, or a class for an expanded clone.

v_call,j_call,clone_size,cdr3_length,d_call,cdr3_nt,cdr3_aa
TRBV5-1,TRBJ1-3,-,19,TRBD1,TGCGCCAGCAGCTTGTCGGGACAGCTCATGCAGAGTCAGGGAAACACCATATATTTT,CASSLSGQLMQSQGNTIYF
TRBV5-1,TRBJ2-2,-,16,TRBD2,TGCGCCAGCAGCTTGGTACTAGCGGGATACACCGGGGAGCTGTTTTTT,CASSLVLAGYTGELFF
TRBV27,TRBJ2-7,-,15,-,TGTGCCAGCAGTTCCTGGCAGGAAGGATCCTACGAGCAGTACTTC,CASSSWQEGSYEQYF
TRBV11-2,TRBJ2-1,-,14,TRBD1,TGTGCCAGCATCCTAGGGACAGCAAACAATGAGCAGTTCTTC,CASILGTANNEQFF
TRBV7-9,TRBJ2-7,-,17,-,TGTGCCAGCAGCTCCCAGGCGGGCAGGACTCAAACCTACGAGCAGTACTTC,CASSSQAGRTQTYEQYF
TRBV7-2,TRBJ2-3,-,15,-,TGTGCCAGCAGCTTAGACCCCCTAGCACCAGATACGCAGTATTTT,CASSLDPLAPDTQYF
TRBV28,TRBJ1-2,few,16,TRBD1,TGTGCCAGCAGTTTACCCTCGGGGACAGGCCTCTATGGCTACACCTTC,CASSLPSGTGLYGYTF
TRBV28,TRBJ1-1,-,16,TRBD1,TGTGCCAGCCCTAGGGGGCAGGGGCCCATGAACACTGAAGCTTTCTTT,CASPRGQGPMNTEAFF
TRBV6-5,TRBJ2-1,-,13,TRBD2,TGTGCCAGCATGATTAGCGGGGACAATGAACAGTTCTTC,CASMISGDNEQFF
TRBV27,TRBJ1-4,-,15,-,TGTGCCAGCAGTTTGCGGGCTCCGTGGGATGAAAAACTGTTTTTT,CASSLRAPWDEKLFF
TRBV19,TRBJ2-7,-,15,TRBD1,TGTGCCAGTAGTACGACAGGGGGAGAAGCCTACGAGCAGTACTTC,CASSTTGGEAYEQYF
TRBV30,TRBJ1-6,-,12,TRBD1,TGTGCCTGGGACAGGGCTAATTCACCCCTCCACTTT,CAWDRANSPLHF
TRBV5-1,TRBJ2-2,once,13,-,TGCGCCAGCACAGGGTCAGAGGCCGGGGAGCTGTTTTTT,CASTGSEAGELFF
TRBV19,TRBJ1-1,few,17,-,TGTGCCAGTAGTATAAAAGACACCGCCACCAGAACCACTGAAGCTTTCTTT,CASSIKDTATRTTEAFF
TRBV6-2/TRBV6-3,TRBJ1-2,-,16,-,TGTGCCAGCAGTCCGCGTCATTGGGCAGGCGACTATGGCTACACCTTC,CASSPRHWAGDYGYTF
TRBV24-1,TRBJ2-1,-,15,-,TGTGCCACCAGTGATTCCTTGACTCTAAACAATGAGCAGTTCTTC,CATSDSLTLNNEQFF
TRBV27,TRBJ1-2,-,15,TRBD1,TGTGCCAGCAGTGCCCCGGGACAGGGGTCCCGAGGCTACACCTTC,CASSAPGQGSRGYTF
TRBV2,TRBJ2-2,-,14,-,TGTGCCAGCAGTGAATATTACAGGGACGGGGAGCTGTTTTTT,CASSEYYRDGELFF
TRBV7-9,TRBJ2-2,-,18,TRBD2,TGTGCCAGCAGCTTAGGCGGACTAGCGCTCGAAGGCACCGGGGAGCTGTTTTTT,CASSLGGLALEGTGELFF